The 5 T cell receptor beta chains below all came from one sample that was sequenced in a study of beta chain features in type 1 diabetes. Every isolated RNA sample was fully reverse transcribed, so sequencing captured expressed TCRB transcripts. The assay was immunoSEQ multiplex PCR, and TCRdb's table has in-frame clones only and misses some. The sample has about 450,000 clones; about an eighth are singletons. Sequencing was done on a sample of naive CD4+ T cells from blood. The source of these receptors is a woman aged 18-29 years in good health.

This clone was found a few times. The gene calls are TRBV5-1 and TRBJ2-3; D assignment may be TRBD1 or TRBD2 (6 bases each). V shed 4 bases and J shed 1 base, with 10 bases lying between them. CDR3 size: 14 residues. Looked up from germline, CDR1 is SGHRS and CDR2 is YFSETQ. CDR3 sequence: CASSPEGGTDTQYF. CDR3 DNA: TGCGCCAGCAGCCCGGAGGGGGGCACAGATACGCAGTATTTT. The full variable domain, completed using reference TRBV5-1 and TRBJ2-3, is KAGVTQTPRYLIKTRGQQVTLSCSPISGHRSVSWYQQTPGQGLQFLFEYFSETQRNKGNFPGRFSGRQFSNSRSEMNVSTLELGDSALYLCASSPEGGTDTQYFGPGTRLTVL.

The J gene is TRBJ2-1, the V gene TRBV7-2, with 10 bases that match TRBD1. The CDR3 spans 16 residues. Germline V gene data show CDR1 as SGHTA and CDR2 as FQGNSA. J was trimmed by 5 bases and V by 1 base; bases with no gene match: 5. This CDR3 is CASSLGPGTGDNEQFF. Here the CDR3 DNA reads TGTGCCAGCAGCTTAGGCCCCGGGACAGGGGACAATGAGCAGTTCTTC.

This clone appeared a few times. This CDR3 is CASTLSLPGTGELFF. Here the CDR3 DNA reads TGTGCCAGCACCCTATCGCTTCCGGGGACCGGGGAGCTGTTTTTT. The chain has TRBV7-2 and TRBJ2-2; weak D call: TRBD2 (5 bases). The CDR3 sequence is 15 residues long. The V and J ends lost 7 bases and 5 bases respectively, with 17 bases between them. Looked up from germline, CDR1 is SGHTA and CDR2 is FQGNSA.

The genes are TRBV29-1 and TRBJ1-2; D not resolved. Germline V gene sequence: CDR1 SQVTM, CDR2 ANQGSEA. The CDR3 runs to 11 residues. With 1 base removed from V and 4 bases from J, the gap between germline ends came to 4 bases. The CDR3 region has the DNA TGCAGCGTTGAAGTCAGCTATGGCTACACCTTC. Its translation: CSVEVSYGYTF.

V is TRBV4-1 and J is TRBJ2-1; 8 nucleotides match TRBD2. From germline, CDR1 is MGHRA and CDR2 YSYEKL. V lost 6 bases, J lost 7 bases, and 11 bases stayed unmatched. This CDR3 has 15 amino acids. The CDR3 sequence: CASRQTSALGNEQFF. The DNA for the CDR3 is TGCGCCAGCAGACAGACTAGCGCATTGGGGAATGAGCAGTTCTTC.